This passage covers 9 T cell receptor beta chains from one sample sequenced in a study of T cell responses to AZD1222 COVID-19 vaccine. The repertoire was sequenced with immunoSEQ multiplex PCR; TCRdb's copy has only in-frame clones and lacks some. The sample yields about 85,000 clones, roughly 90% seen once. This specimen consisted of peripheral blood, obtained on day 0 of AZD1222 vaccination. The receptor source for this set is an adult in good health.

V gene TRBV7-2 combines with J gene TRBJ1-3, with 7 bases identical to TRBD1. From germline, CDR1 is SGHTA and CDR2 FQGNSA. Trimming removed 5 bases from V and 3 bases from J; junction bases left unmatched: 10. The CDR3 is 16 amino acids. In nucleotides, the CDR3 is TGTGCCAGCAGCCAAAGCCGGACAGGAGTTGGAAACACCATATATTTT. Protein: CASSQSRTGVGNTIYF. Full variable domain (missing parts from reference TRBV7-2 and TRBJ1-3): GAGVSQSPSNKVTEKGKDVELRCDPISGHTALYWYRQSLGQGLEFLIYFQGNSAPDKSGLPSDRFSAERTGGSVSTLTIQRTQQEDSAVYLCASSQSRTGVGNTIYFGEGSWLTVV.

The chain links TRBV6-2 or TRBV6-3 to TRBJ2-3, with D maybe TRBD2 (5 bases). This CDR3 comprises 14 residues. Trimming took off 4 bases at V and 6 bases at J, with 14 bases between the two ends. Germline assignment: CDR1 MNHEY and CDR2 SVGEGT. The DNA of the CDR3 is TGTGCCAGCAGTTGGTCCAGTCTAGCTGATACGCAGTATTTT. This sequence encodes CASSWSSLADTQYF.

This clone was seen a single time. The chain recombines TRBV9 with TRBJ2-3; TRBD1 aligns across 7 bases. V gave up 1 base and J gave up 0 bases; unmatched junction bases: 5. CDR3 length: 16 amino acids. Germline CDR1 SGDLS, CDR2 YYNGEE. CDR3: CASSVLTGQSTDTQYF. The CDR3 DNA sequence: TGTGCCAGCAGCGTATTAACGGGACAGAGCACAGATACGCAGTATTTT.

The chain employs TRBV7-2 and TRBJ2-5; 9 nucleotides agree with TRBD2. The CDR3 extends over 16 amino acids. CDR1 is SGHTA, CDR2 FQGNSA, per germline. J lost 0 bases, V lost 1 base, and 3 bases had no gene match. This CDR3 is CASSLGLAGNQETQYF. The CDR3 nucleotides read TGTGCCAGCAGCTTAGGGCTAGCGGGGAACCAAGAGACCCAGTACTTC.

This clone was detected only once. The gene calls are TRBV27 and TRBJ2-1; D remains unclear. CDR3 size: 13 residues. V lost 3 bases and J 6 bases, leaving 9 bases between the germline ends. Germline V gene lookup returns CDR1 MNHEY and CDR2 SMNVEV (reference sequence). DNA for the CDR3: TGTGCCAGCAGTTTCGCTGGGCCCAATGAGCAGTTCTTC. Translation: CASSFAGPNEQFF.

V and J are TRBV9 and TRBJ1-3; TRBD1 might be the D (5 bases). Trimming removed 8 bases at V and 0 bases at J, with 15 bases between. CDR1 and CDR2 from the germline V gene are SGDLS and YYNGEE. This CDR3 contains 15 residues. CDR3 loop: CASRRGDFSGNTIYF. CDR3 nucleotide sequence: TGTGCCAGTAGGCGAGGGGATTTCTCTGGAAACACCATATATTTT.

V usage is TRBV6-5 and J usage is TRBJ1-5, with a tentative D call TRBD1 (6 bases). The CDR3 contains 14 residues. CDR1 and CDR2 from the germline V gene are MNHEY and SVGAGI. V shed 6 bases and J shed 7 bases, with 16 bases lying between them. The CDR3 DNA reads TGTGCCAGCAGCCTCAGGGGAGGAAAACAGCCCCAGCATTTT. Protein product: CASSLRGGKQPQHF.

This chain links TRBV29-1 with TRBJ1-5; weak D call: TRBD1 (5 bases). In germline, CDR1 is SQVTM, CDR2 ANQGSEA. The germline V and J ends were trimmed by 4 bases and 3 bases, with 13 bases remaining between them. CDR3 size: 14 residues. CDR3 loop: CSVVVGANNQPQHF. For the CDR3, the DNA is TGCAGCGTTGTGGTTGGGGCGAACAATCAGCCCCAGCATTTT.

The V and J genes are TRBV4-1 and TRBJ2-1; 9 nucleotides agree with TRBD2. V lost 0 bases, J lost 9 bases, and 12 bases stayed unmatched. Germline V gene sequence: CDR1 MGHRA, CDR2 YSYEKL. This CDR3 is 17 amino acids long. CDR3 coding DNA: TGCGCCAGCAGCCAAGAACTCCTAGCGGGAAGCGTGGGTGAGCAGTTCTTC. It is translated as CASSQELLAGSVGEQFF.